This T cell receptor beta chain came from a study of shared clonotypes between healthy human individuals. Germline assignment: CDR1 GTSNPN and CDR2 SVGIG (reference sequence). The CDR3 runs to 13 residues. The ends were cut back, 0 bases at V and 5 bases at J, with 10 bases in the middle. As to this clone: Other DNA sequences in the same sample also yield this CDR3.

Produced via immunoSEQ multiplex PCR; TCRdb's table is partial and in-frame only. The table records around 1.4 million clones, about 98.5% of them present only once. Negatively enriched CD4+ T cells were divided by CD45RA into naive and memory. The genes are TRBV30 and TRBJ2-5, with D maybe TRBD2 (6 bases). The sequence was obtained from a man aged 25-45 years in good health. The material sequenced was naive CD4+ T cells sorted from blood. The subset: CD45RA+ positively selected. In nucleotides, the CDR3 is TGTGCCTGGAGTGTGCGGGGATTGGAGACCCAGTACTTC. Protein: CAWSVRGLETQYF. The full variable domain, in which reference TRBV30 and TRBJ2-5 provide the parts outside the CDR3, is SQTIHQWPATLVQPVGSPLSLECTVEGTSNPNLYWYRQAAGRGLQLLFYSVGIGQISSEVPQNLSASRPQDRQFILSSKKLLLSDSGFYLCAWSVRGLETQYFGPGTRLLVL.